These 30 T cell receptor beta chains share one sample of origin, sequenced in a study of identifying expanded T cells in peripheral blood (dated by TCRdb to between 2017 and 2020). Receptor libraries were prepared by the immunoSEQ multiplex PCR assay. TCRdb holds this immuneACCESS table with in-frame rearrangements only. Some clones are missing; in checked studies, unresolved V genes explain under half, and the rest has no known cause. The sample table records roughly 100,000 clones; more than 85% of these occur just once. The top ten clones comprise around 17% of the sample. The material sequenced was blood. All receptors come from a person between 18 and 70 years old in good health.

The chain links TRBV6-6 to TRBJ1-2, with a weak D call TRBD1 (5 bases). Looked up from germline, CDR1 is MNHNY and CDR2 is SVGAGI (reference sequence). With 6 bases removed from V and 7 bases from J, the gap between germline ends came to 18 bases. The CDR3 covers 14 residues. The CDR3 reads CASSSSPRAGGYTF. DNA of the CDR3: TGTGCCAGCAGCTCTAGCCCCAGGGCAGGTGGCTACACCTTC.

The rearrangement links TRBV6-6 to TRBJ1-5; maybe TRBD1 (6 bases). Trimming removed 5 bases from V and 6 bases from J, with 17 bases in between. CDR1 and CDR2 from the germline V gene are MNHNY and SVGAGI (reference sequence). This CDR3 spans 15 amino acids. The CDR3 DNA is TGTGCCAGCAGTCCCCTGGCAGAAGGGGGTCAGCCCCAGCATTTT. This encodes CASSPLAEGGQPQHF.

The chain is built from TRBV9 and TRBJ2-3; 10 nucleotides align to TRBD2. Germline V CDR1 and CDR2: SGDLS, YYNGEE. The J segment lost 3 bases and the V segment lost 2 bases, leaving 15 bases of the junction unmatched. This CDR3 is 19 amino acids long. DNA for the CDR3: TGTGCCAGCAGCGTCGCCGGGACTAGCGAGAATCAACTAACAGATACGCAGTATTTT. Protein product: CASSVAGTSENQLTDTQYF. Full variable domain (remainder filled in from reference TRBV9 and TRBJ2-3): DSGVTQTPKHLITATGQRVTLRCSPRSGDLSVYWYQQSLDQGLQFLIQYYNGEERAKGNILERFSAQQFPDLHSELNLSSLELGDSALYFCASSVAGTSENQLTDTQYFGPGTRLTVL.

The rearrangement links TRBV10-1 to TRBJ2-1; TRBD2 matches 10 bases. The CDR3 consists of 15 residues. The germline V gene has CDR1 WNHNN and CDR2 SYGVQD (reference sequence). The V segment lost 6 bases and the J segment 5 bases; nucleotides outside the gene matches: 7. CDR3 sequence reads: CASSLGLAKNNEQFF. The CDR3, as DNA: TGCGCCAGCAGCCTGGGACTAGCGAAGAACAATGAGCAGTTCTTC.

This chain links TRBV6-5 with TRBJ1-2; unclear D gene. The CDR3 is 16 residues long. V was clipped by 2 bases and J by 0 bases, with 13 bases between them. CDR1 is MNHEY and CDR2 is SVGAGI in the germline V gene. CDR3 sequence: CASSYLGRAANYGYTF. The CDR3 region has the DNA TGTGCCAGCAGTTACCTCGGCCGAGCCGCTAACTATGGCTACACCTTC.

The chain employs TRBV6-1 and TRBJ1-1; TRBD1 aligns across 11 bases. Unmatched junction bases numbered 5, after V lost 5 bases and J lost 3 bases. Germline V gene sequence: CDR1 MNHNS, CDR2 SASEGT. The CDR3 consists of 15 residues. The CDR3 nucleotides are TGTGCCAGCAGTTTGGACAGGGGGCTCTACACTGAAGCTTTCTTT. Protein: CASSLDRGLYTEAFF.

The chain is built from TRBV5-1 and TRBJ2-5; TRBD2 aligns across 8 bases. From germline, CDR1 is SGHRS and CDR2 YFSETQ. The CDR3 runs 14 residues. Losses at the gene ends were 8 bases for V and 5 bases for J; bases not matched to a gene: 11. The CDR3 region is CARSDTPGGETQYF. For the CDR3, the DNA is TGCGCCAGGTCAGACACCCCGGGGGGGGAGACCCAGTACTTC.

The chain has TRBV4-3 and TRBJ2-2, with D uncertain. This CDR3 has 18 residues. With 2 bases removed from V and 3 bases from J, the gap between germline ends came to 19 bases. Germline CDR1 is LGHNA and CDR2 is YSLEER. The CDR3 is CASSQPPNGLPYTGELFF. In DNA, the CDR3 is TGCGCCAGCAGCCAACCCCCCAACGGTCTGCCCTACACCGGGGAGCTGTTTTTT.

The J gene is TRBJ1-2, the V gene TRBV19, with a weak D call TRBD1 (6 bases). Germline-derived CDR1 and CDR2 are LNHDA and SQIVND (reference sequence). The CDR3 sequence is 14 residues long. Deletions cut 5 bases from V and 2 bases from J, with 12 bases between. Written as DNA, the CDR3 is TGTGCCAGTAGTTCTCTGGACAGAAACTATGGCTACACCTTC. Translating it yields CASSSLDRNYGYTF.

The chain is built from TRBV10-1 and TRBJ2-5; 8 nucleotides match TRBD2. Germline trimming cut 6 bases from V and 5 bases from J; bases unmatched to any gene: 17. Germline V gene sequence: CDR1 WNHNN, CDR2 SYGVQD (reference sequence). There are 17 residues in the CDR3. The CDR3 DNA reads as TGCGCCAGCAGATTAACACCCAACGGGGGGGGCGGGGAGACCCAGTACTTC. Translated: CASRLTPNGGGGETQYF.

The chain recombines TRBV7-2 with TRBJ2-2; no reliable D call. Trimming pared 8 bases from V and 6 bases from J, leaving 10 bases between. The CDR3 consists of 12 residues. Germline V CDR1 and CDR2: SGHTA, FQGNSA. CDR3 amino acids: CASLKSSGELFF. The CDR3, as DNA: TGTGCCAGCCTTAAAAGTTCCGGGGAGCTGTTTTTT.

The chain recombines TRBV7-2 with TRBJ2-1; TRBD2 matches 16 bases. Trimming cost V 5 bases and J 15 bases; bases outside gene matches: 7. Per germline, CDR1 SGHTA and CDR2 FQGNSA. The length of the CDR3 is 14 residues. CDR3 protein: CASSHGTSGGGWFF. The DNA of the CDR3 is TGTGCCAGCAGCCACGGGACTAGCGGGGGGGGTTGGTTCTTC.

This sequence joins TRBV7-8 and TRBJ2-7; 8 bases agree with TRBD1. The CDR3 length is 18 residues. Germline CDR1 and CDR2: SGHVS and FQNEAQ. Losses at the gene ends were 2 bases for V and 4 bases for J; bases not matched to a gene: 16. CDR3 coding DNA: TGTGCCAGCAGCTTAAATCGGTCGCCTTACGGACAGGGTTACGAGCAGTACTTC. Amino acids: CASSLNRSPYGQGYEQYF.

CDR3 sequence (DNA): TGTGCCAGCAGCTTTGGTCGAACTGAAGCTTTCTTT. Protein: CASSFGRTEAFF. This rearrangement joins TRBV7-2 to TRBJ1-1; no clear D gene. The CDR3 loop spans 12 amino acids. The ends were cut back, 3 bases at V and 5 bases at J, with 7 bases in the middle. The V gene's germline CDR1 is SGHTA and CDR2 FQGNSA.

This clone was counted only a few times. CDR3 loop: CASGGRIRYF. The CDR3 coding sequence is TGTGCTAGTGGGGGGAGGATCAGATACTTC. The rearrangement links TRBV12-5 to TRBJ2-5, with D perhaps TRBD2 (6 bases). Germline V gives CDR1 LGHNT, CDR2 FRNRAP. The V end lost 6 bases, the J end lost 14 bases, and 13 bases lay between the germline ends. CDR3 length: 10 amino acids.

J is TRBJ2-3 and V is TRBV5-4; 7 bases map to TRBD2. Per germline, CDR1 SGHNT and CDR2 YYREEE (reference sequence). The CDR3 has 16 residues. V was clipped by 4 bases and J by 0 bases; unmatched bases: 8. The CDR3 DNA sequence: TGTGCCAGCAGCCAGCGATCGCGGGGGAGCACAGATACGCAGTATTTT. Its translation: CASSQRSRGSTDTQYF.

This clone was recorded only once. The V and J genes are TRBV18 and TRBJ2-7, with 9 bases that match TRBD1. The CDR3 extends over 14 amino acids. Germline trimming cut 2 bases from V and 6 bases from J; bases unmatched to any gene: 5. Germline V gives CDR1 KGHSH, CDR2 LQKENI. CDR3 bases: TGTGCCAGCTCACCAGCTGACAGGGGGGTCGAGCAGTACTTC. Its protein is CASSPADRGVEQYF.

The gene calls are TRBV11-2 and TRBJ2-7; 9 bases match TRBD1. The CDR3 totals 17 residues. Unmatched junction bases numbered 17, after V lost 5 bases and J lost 6 bases. Germline V CDR1 and CDR2: SGHAT, FQNNGV. As DNA, the CDR3 is TGTGCCAGCAGCCCCCTTTTCGGGACAGGGCTTCCCACCGAGCAGTACTTC. This translates into CASSPLFGTGLPTEQYF.

V is TRBV27 and J is TRBJ1-5, with D hard to call. From germline, CDR1 is MNHEY and CDR2 SMNVEV (reference sequence). Trimming pared 6 bases from V and 6 bases from J, leaving 12 bases between. The CDR3 loop spans 13 amino acids. This CDR3 reads CASSPALGQPQHF. The CDR3 DNA follows: TGTGCCAGCAGCCCCGCGTTGGGTCAGCCCCAGCATTTT.

This rearrangement joins TRBV11-3 to TRBJ2-1, with TRBD1 as a possible D gene (6 bases). CDR1 is SGHNT and CDR2 is YENEEA in the germline V gene. Trimming took 1 base from V and 4 from J, leaving 11 bases between them. The CDR3 has 15 amino acids. The CDR3 DNA reads as TGTGCCAGCAGCTTAGTAACAGGGCCATACAATGAGCAGTTCTTC. Encoded protein: CASSLVTGPYNEQFF.

The chain carries TRBV29-1 and TRBJ1-2; D unresolved. CDR3 length: 12 amino acids. V lost 4 bases and J lost 0, with 6 bases in between. The germline V gene has CDR1 SQVTM and CDR2 ANQGSEA. CDR3 in DNA: TGCAGCGTTGTAGGAACTAACTATGGCTACACCTTC. Translated: CSVVGTNYGYTF.

This rearrangement joins TRBV9 to TRBJ2-3; a possible D gene is TRBD1 (6 bases). The germline V and J ends were trimmed by 3 bases and 4 bases, with 9 bases remaining between them. The CDR3 contains 13 residues. Looked up from germline, CDR1 is SGDLS and CDR2 is YYNGEE. CDR3 nucleotides: TGTGCCAGCAGCGAGGGGGACGCAGATACGCAGTATTTT. Its translation: CASSEGDADTQYF.

The chain is built from TRBV11-2 and TRBJ2-7; D may correspond to TRBD1 or TRBD2 (5 bases each). This CDR3 is 15 amino acids long. The germline V gene has CDR1 SGHAT and CDR2 FQNNGV. V lost 5 bases, J lost 2 bases, and 16 bases lay in between. CDR3 residues: CASSPRFGGPYEQYF. In DNA, the CDR3 is TGTGCCAGCAGCCCCCGGTTTGGGGGTCCCTACGAGCAGTACTTC.

The rearrangement uses TRBV2 and TRBJ2-3; D gene ambiguous. Germline V gene sequence: CDR1 SNHLY, CDR2 FYNNEI. Trimming cost V 4 bases and J 3 bases, with 2 bases left between them. There are 11 residues in the CDR3. In DNA form, the CDR3 reads TGTGCCAGCAGTGTAACAGATACGCAGTATTTT. Translation: CASSVTDTQYF.

CDR3 loop: CASSFGSGGYTF. As DNA, the CDR3 is TGTGCCAGCAGCTTTGGGTCCGGGGGCTACACCTTC. The chain links TRBV5-4 to TRBJ1-2; D is undetermined. Looked up from germline, CDR1 is SGHNT and CDR2 is YYREEE (reference sequence). Trimming removed 2 bases from V and 8 bases from J, with 10 bases in between. The CDR3 is 12 residues long.

The chain recombines TRBV18 with TRBJ1-2; 12 bases fit TRBD1. CDR3 length: 15 amino acids. V shed 4 bases and J 4 bases; nucleotides not matched to a gene: 4. Per the germline V gene, CDR1 is KGHSH and CDR2 is LQKENI. CDR3 residues: CASSLRDRGLYGYTF. CDR3 in DNA: TGTGCCAGCTCACTTCGGGACAGGGGGCTCTATGGCTACACCTTC. Using reference TRBV18 and TRBJ1-2 for the parts outside the CDR3, the full variable domain is NAGVMQNPRHLVRRRGQEARLRCSPMKGHSHVYWYRQLPEEGLKFMVYLQKENIIDESGMPKERFSAEFPKEGPSILRIQQVVRGDSAAYFCASSLRDRGLYGYTFGSGTRLTVV.

The CDR3 region has the DNA TGCGCCAGCAGCTTGGCGGGCCAAAAAGAGACCCAGTACTTC. It yields the protein CASSLAGQKETQYF. The chain uses TRBV5-1 and TRBJ2-5; no clear D gene. Germline values: CDR1 SGHRS, CDR2 YFSETQ. Deletions cut 0 bases from V and 3 bases from J, with 9 bases between. The CDR3 has 14 amino acids.

In its sample, this clone is medium-sized. The chain uses TRBV7-9 and TRBJ1-3; D may be TRBD1 (5 bases). The V and J ends lost 2 bases and 0 bases respectively, with 20 bases between them. CDR3 size: 19 residues. In germline, CDR1 is SEHNR, CDR2 FQNEAQ (reference sequence). CDR3 loop: CASSLPLRQQVTSGNTIYF. The CDR3 bases are TGTGCCAGCAGCTTACCTTTACGCCAACAGGTTACCTCTGGAAACACCATATATTTT.

V is TRBV5-8 and J is TRBJ1-5, with no clear D. The CDR3 covers 15 residues. Between the trimmed V and J ends, which lost 0 bases and 6 bases, there was a span of 13 bases. Germline V gene sequence: CDR1 SGHTS, CDR2 YDEGEE. The CDR3: CASSLGASRGQPQHF. CDR3 nucleotides: TGTGCCAGCAGCTTGGGGGCGAGTCGTGGTCAGCCCCAGCATTTT.

The rearrangement joins TRBV10-3 to TRBJ1-5; D gene uncertain. The CDR3 covers 15 residues. Trimming shortened V by 0 bases and J by 3 bases, and 9 bases separated the two germline ends. In germline, CDR1 is ENHRY, CDR2 SYGVKD. The CDR3 loop reads CAISESPGTNQPQHF. CDR3 in DNA: TGTGCCATCAGTGAGTCTCCGGGCACCAATCAGCCCCAGCATTTT.